This T cell receptor beta chain came from a study of T cell repertoires in cytomegalovirus infection. Study at large: Public signatures in TCR beta pointed to CMV infection and matching HLA type. Findings and caveats of the study: The ex vivo response was dominated by HLA-C-restricted CMV-specific TCR beta clonotypes.

This clonotype was recorded a few times. The antigen is undetermined. TCRdb processed the reads anew with MiXCR; each CDR3 protein has one entry. The data show about 230,000 distinct CDR3 sequences, 6% to 8% seen once. Germline assignment: CDR1 SQVTM and CDR2 ANQGSEA. The CDR3 runs to 13 residues. Trimming left V 4 bases short and J 4 bases short, with 13 bases between. This clonotype originated in a human donor in good health (CMV status not recorded). Some clones in this sample may be carry-over from other donors' samples. The sequencing sample was made of PBMCs. The rearrangement links TRBV29-1 to TRBJ2-5; D might be TRBD1 (6 bases). DNA of the CDR3: TGCAGCGTTGGGTCAGGGGCGAGAGAGACCCAGTACTTC. Translation gives CSVGSGARETQYF.